The clone carrying this TCR beta chain was seen repeatedly, ten times or more. The library tagged each cDNA molecule with unique molecular identifiers. MiXCR, applied by TCRdb to the RACE reads, yields one record per CDR3 protein. This sample yields fewer than 85,000 distinct CDR3 sequences, of which over 6.5% are seen a single time; 1.7% belongs to the top ten. Noted time point: healthy volunteer bleed at 6 weeks. It was from unfractionated whole blood that total RNA was extracted. This specimen belongs to a study of human T cells and chemical hapten exposure. Study-level information: Slight volume differences across pooled libraries mainly accounted for varying per-sample TCR yields.

Between the trimmed V and J ends, which lost 1 base and 0 bases, there was a span of 8 bases. Per germline, CDR1 SGHTA and CDR2 FQGNSA. The CDR3 has 15 residues. This receptor was obtained from a female donor in good health. Some clones in this sample may be carry-over from other donors' samples. The genes are TRBV7-2 and TRBJ2-3; a weak D match, TRBD2 (6 bases). Source material: whole blood. For the CDR3, the DNA is TGTGCCAGCAGCTTAGGCGGGGCTAGCACAGATACGCAGTATTTT. It codes for CASSLGGASTDTQYF.